Shown below are 12 T cell receptor beta chains from a single sample sequenced in a study of Graves' ophthalmopathy and Graves' hyperthyroidism. RNA transcripts were the template, and TCR beta CDR3 regions were amplified from them. HTBI primers were used in a first-round RT-PCR, which preceded a second-round multiplex PCR. Using its own MiXCR run on the multiplex PCR reads, TCRdb lists one record per CDR3 protein. This table has 450,000 to 600,000 distinct CDR3 sequences, just under 40% appearing once. The specimen was peripheral blood or thyroid tissue (not recorded which). The receptors originated from an adult man with Graves' hyperthyroidism.

This clonotype showed up many times. This chain joins TRBV2 and TRBJ1-5; possibly TRBD1 for D (5 bases). The CDR3 covers 15 residues. Deletions cut 1 base from V and 4 bases from J, with 11 bases between. The germline V gene has CDR1 SNHLY and CDR2 FYNNEI. In DNA form, the CDR3 reads TGTGCCAGCAGTGAAGGTGGGGGGGATAATCAGCCCCAGCATTTT. Protein sequence: CASSEGGGDNQPQHF.

Of note for this clonotype: Compared with germline, one end of the junction differs, possibly owing to a read error. V and J are TRBV2 and TRBJ2-2; TRBD2 agrees at 14 bases. Germline assignment: CDR1 SNHLY and CDR2 FYNNEI. The CDR3 loop spans 14 amino acids. CDR3 DNA: TGTGCCAGCATCGGGACTAGCGGGAGACGGGTGCAGTTCTTT. This gives the protein CASIGTSGRRVQFF.

This clonotype showed up many times. The chain uses TRBV7-2 and TRBJ1-2; 9 bases align to TRBD1. Germline CDR1 reads SGHTA; CDR2 reads FQGNSA. The CDR3 totals 13 residues. Germline trimming cut 7 bases from V and 7 bases from J; bases unmatched to any gene: 7. The CDR3 sequence: CASTSDRGSGYTF. The CDR3 DNA sequence: TGTGCCAGCACCTCGGACAGGGGTAGTGGCTACACCTTC.

This clonotype was recorded only once. V and J are TRBV30 and TRBJ2-7; TRBD1 agrees at 7 bases. The CDR3 is 10 residues long. V lost 7 bases and J lost 9; bases outside the gene matches: 6. Germline CDR1 reads GTSNPN; CDR2 reads SVGIG (reference sequence). As DNA, the CDR3 is TGTGCCTCGGACGGGACAGCGCAGTACTTC. It encodes CASDGTAQYF.

In its sample, this clonotype was seen many times. The chain couples TRBV24-1 to TRBJ1-2; the D is unclear. Germline V lookup: CDR1 KGHDR, CDR2 SFDVKD. CDR3 size: 11 residues. The V and J ends lost 8 bases and 6 bases respectively, with 9 bases between them. The CDR3 DNA reads TGTGCCACCAACGGAAGAGATGGCTACACCTTC. Amino acid sequence: CATNGRDGYTF.

The J gene is TRBJ2-2, the V gene TRBV20-1; 8 bases fit TRBD1. J was trimmed by 1 base and V by 3 bases; bases with no gene match: 13. The V gene's germline CDR1 is DFQATT and CDR2 SNEGSKA (reference sequence). CDR3 length: 18 amino acids. CDR3 in DNA: TGCAGTGCTAGGGTCGACCTCGATGACAGGGGGAACACCGGGGAGCTGTTTTTT. Protein: CSARVDLDDRGNTGELFF.

This clonotype was counted ten times or more. J is TRBJ1-2 and V is TRBV20-1, with 10 bases matching TRBD1. Germline trimming cut 3 bases from V and 7 bases from J; bases unmatched to any gene: 11. The CDR3 length is 15 residues. Germline CDR1 and CDR2: DFQATT and SNEGSKA (reference sequence). The CDR3 here is CSASVGQGFGGGYTF. The CDR3 region has the DNA TGCAGTGCTAGTGTGGGACAGGGGTTTGGGGGTGGCTACACCTTC.

The chain joins TRBV20-1 to TRBJ2-7, with 10 bases fitting TRBD2. Unmatched junction bases numbered 12, after V lost 6 bases and J lost 7 bases. This CDR3 comprises 14 residues. Germline loops: CDR1 DFQATT, CDR2 SNEGSKA (reference sequence). This chain's CDR3 is CSALGLAIHNEQYF. In DNA, the CDR3 is TGCAGTGCCTTGGGACTAGCGATACACAATGAGCAGTACTTC.

This clonotype was counted ten times or more. J is TRBJ1-5 and V is TRBV4-1; possibly TRBD1 for D (6 bases). The V gene's germline CDR1 is MGHRA and CDR2 YSYEKL. Trimming cost V 0 bases and J 1 base, with 10 bases left between them. The CDR3 covers 16 residues. The CDR3 reads CASSQEQGWSNQPQHF. The CDR3 bases are TGCGCCAGCAGCCAAGAACAGGGTTGGAGCAATCAGCCCCAGCATTTT.

This clonotype was detected ten times or more. The genes are TRBV10-3 and TRBJ1-1, with D possibly TRBD1 on 6 matching bases. Trimming left V 4 bases short and J 5 bases short, with 11 bases between. CDR1 ENHRY and CDR2 SYGVKD come from the germline V gene. The CDR3 is made up of 13 amino acids. The chain's CDR3 is CAISGGGRTEAFF. The CDR3 nucleotides read TGTGCCATCAGTGGAGGGGGTCGGACTGAAGCTTTCTTT.

A few counts support this clonotype. The rearrangement joins TRBV7-9 to TRBJ2-7, with a tentative D call TRBD1 (6 bases). Looked up from germline, CDR1 is SEHNR and CDR2 is FQNEAQ (reference sequence). Trimming pared 5 bases from V and 0 bases from J, leaving 20 bases between. CDR3 length equals 17 residues. The CDR3 sequence: CASSLNLDSPSSYEQYF. In nucleotides, the CDR3 is TGTGCCAGCAGCCTAAACTTGGACAGCCCAAGCTCCTACGAGCAGTACTTC.

This clonotype has ten or more counts. CDR3 region: CASSIYSSSYEQYF. The CDR3 bases are TGTGCCAGTAGTATCTACAGCAGCTCCTACGAGCAGTACTTC. The gene calls are TRBV19 and TRBJ2-7, with D uncertain. The CDR3 totals 14 residues. Deletions cut 3 bases from V and 0 bases from J, with 9 bases between. CDR1 and CDR2 from the germline V gene are LNHDA and SQIVND (reference sequence). The whole variable domain, remainder taken from reference TRBV19 and TRBJ2-7, is DGGITQSPKYLFRKEGQNVTLSCEQNLNHDAMYWYRQDPGQGLRLIYYSQIVNDFQKGDIAEGYSVSREKKESFPLTVTSAQKNPTAFYLCASSIYSSSYEQYFGPGTRLTVT.